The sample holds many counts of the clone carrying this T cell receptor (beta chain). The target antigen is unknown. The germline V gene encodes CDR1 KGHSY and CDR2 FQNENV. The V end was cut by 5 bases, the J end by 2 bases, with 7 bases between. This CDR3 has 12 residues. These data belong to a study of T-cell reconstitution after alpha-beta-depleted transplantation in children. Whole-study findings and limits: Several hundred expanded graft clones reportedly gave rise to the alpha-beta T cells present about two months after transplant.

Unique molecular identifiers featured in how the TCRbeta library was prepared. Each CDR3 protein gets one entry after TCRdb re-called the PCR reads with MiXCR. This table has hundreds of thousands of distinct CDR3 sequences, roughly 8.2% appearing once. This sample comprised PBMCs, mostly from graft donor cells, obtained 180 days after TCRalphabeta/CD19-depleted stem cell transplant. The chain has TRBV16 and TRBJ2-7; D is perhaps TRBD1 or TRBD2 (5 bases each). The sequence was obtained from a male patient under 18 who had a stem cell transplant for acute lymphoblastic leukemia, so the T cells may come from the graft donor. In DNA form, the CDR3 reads TGTGCCAGCAGCGGGGGAACCTACGAGCAGTACTTC. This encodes CASSGGTYEQYF. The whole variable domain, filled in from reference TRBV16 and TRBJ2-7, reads GEEVAQTPKHLVRGEGQKAKLYCAPIKGHSYVFWYQQVLKNEFKFLISFQNENVFDETGMPKERFSAKCLPNSPCSLEIQATKLEDSAVYFCASSGGTYEQYFGPGTRLTVT.